The 6 T cell receptor beta chains below all came from one sample that was sequenced in a study of blood T cell repertoires in COVID-19. Some clones are missing from TCRdb's copy, which holds only in-frame ones; the method was immunoSEQ multiplex PCR. The sample lists roughly 280,000 clones, around 84% seen once, with roughly 4% in the top ten. Material for sequencing was peripheral blood. All receptors come from a man aged 60 to 69 with acute or convalescent COVID-19.

The chain has TRBV28 and TRBJ2-1; tentatively, D is TRBD2 (6 bases). The V end lost 2 bases, the J end lost 7 bases, and 15 bases lay between the germline ends. CDR3 length equals 15 residues. Per germline, CDR1 MDHEN and CDR2 SYDVKM. The DNA of the CDR3 is TGTGCCAGCAGTTTAACACTCCGGGGGAAAAATGAGCAGTTCTTC. It translates to CASSLTLRGKNEQFF.

The chain combines TRBV5-1 with TRBJ2-2; 13 bases map to TRBD2. CDR1 is SGHRS and CDR2 is YFSETQ in the germline V gene. The V gene end was trimmed by 2 bases and the J gene end by 4 bases; junction bases not matched to a gene: 8. This CDR3 contains 18 residues. The CDR3 protein is CASSFSTTSGGSTGELFF. In DNA, the CDR3 is TGCGCCAGCAGCTTCAGTACGACTAGCGGGGGGTCCACCGGGGAGCTGTTTTTT.

V gene TRBV7-3 combines with J gene TRBJ2-6, with 8 bases aligning to TRBD1. Trimming took 0 bases from V and 2 from J; bases not matched to a gene: 6. The CDR3 length is 18 residues. Germline CDR1 reads SGHTA; CDR2 reads FQGTGA. In DNA, the CDR3 is TGTGCCAGCAGCTTAACCGGGACAGGCCTCACTGGGGCCAACGTCCTGACTTTC. This translates into CASSLTGTGLTGANVLTF.

The chain employs TRBV5-6 and TRBJ2-7; 9 nucleotides align to TRBD2. With 2 bases clipped from V and 1 base from J, the junction kept 4 bases outside the gene matches. Germline loops: CDR1 SGHDT, CDR2 YYEEEE. The CDR3 has 15 amino acids. CDR3 DNA: TGTGCCAGCAGCTTAGGTCTAGCGGGATCCTACGAGCAGTACTTC. Amino acid sequence: CASSLGLAGSYEQYF.

This chain connects TRBV19 to TRBJ2-5; D remains ambiguous. CDR1 and CDR2 (germline): LNHDA, SQIVND (reference sequence). Trimming removed 2 bases from V and 2 bases from J, with 6 bases in between. The CDR3 spans 13 residues. CDR3 DNA sequence: TGTGCCAGTAGTATAAGGCGGCAAGAGACCCAGTACTTC. Encoded protein: CASSIRRQETQYF.

The chain is built from TRBV7-2 and TRBJ1-5; the D gene is possibly TRBD1 (5 bases). V lost 1 base and J lost 5, with 18 bases in between. Germline V lookup: CDR1 SGHTA, CDR2 FQGNSA. This CDR3 contains 17 residues. For the CDR3, the DNA is TGTGCCAGCAGCTTAGTGGGGGGTTCCTCTCCCCATCAGCCCCAGCATTTT. The encoded protein is CASSLVGGSSPHQPQHF.